The sequence of this T cell receptor beta chain was determined in a study of T cells after yellow fever vaccination. This clonotype was seen repeatedly, ten times or more. No antigen is known for it. The germline V gene encodes CDR1 MNHEY and CDR2 SVGAGI. V lost 4 bases, J lost 3 bases, and 21 bases lay in between. There are 17 residues in the CDR3. General study results and limits: Peaking faster, on day 5 versus 15, the secondary response was nonetheless weaker. There was a small share of clonotypes that showed up in both the CD4 and CD8 compartments.

TCRdb analysed the 5' RACE reads with MiXCR anew, one entry per CDR3 protein. The sample shows approximately 300,000 distinct CDR3 sequences, approximately 9% of them seen only once. This sequence originates from a man between 18 and 29 years old who received the YFV17D yellow fever vaccine. Sequenced material: PBMCs, taken on the day of the first yellow fever vaccination. This sequence joins TRBV6-5 and TRBJ1-2; a weak D match, TRBD1 (5 bases). CDR3 DNA: TGTGCCAGCAGTTCCCACCGGGACCTCAGAAGGGACTATGGCTACACCTTC. It translates to CASSSHRDLRRDYGYTF.